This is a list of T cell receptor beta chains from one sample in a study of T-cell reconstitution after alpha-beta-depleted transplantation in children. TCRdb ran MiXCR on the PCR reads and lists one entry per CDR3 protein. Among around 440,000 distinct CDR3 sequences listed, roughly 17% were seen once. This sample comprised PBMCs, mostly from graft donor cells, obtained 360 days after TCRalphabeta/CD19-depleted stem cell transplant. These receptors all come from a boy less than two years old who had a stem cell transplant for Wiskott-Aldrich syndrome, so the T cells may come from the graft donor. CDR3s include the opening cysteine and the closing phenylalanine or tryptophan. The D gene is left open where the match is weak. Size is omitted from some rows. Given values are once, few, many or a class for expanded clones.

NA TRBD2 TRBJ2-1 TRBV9 CASSVAAGGPRNEQFF TGTGCCAGCAGCGTAGCGGCGGGAGGGCCGAGGAATGAGCAGTTCTTC
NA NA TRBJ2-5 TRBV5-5 CASSLGTVSGPGETQYF TGTGCCAGCAGCTTGGGGACAGTCTCGGGCCCCGGAGAGACCCAGTACTTC
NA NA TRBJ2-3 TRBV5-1 CASSKATDTQYF TGCGCCAGCAGCAAGGCTACGGATACGCAGTATTTT
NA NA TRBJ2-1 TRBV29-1 CSLRRDHNYNEQFF TGCAGCTTGCGCCGGGACCACAACTACAATGAGCAGTTCTTC
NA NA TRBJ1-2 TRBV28 CASSLGVGYTF TGTGCCAGCAGTTTAGGGGTCGGCTACACCTTC
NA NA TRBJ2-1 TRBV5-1 CASSFIYNEQFF TGCGCCAGCAGCTTCATCTACAATGAGCAGTTCTTC
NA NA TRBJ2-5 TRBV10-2 CASGEQILETQYF TGCGCCAGCGGGGAACAGATTTTGGAGACCCAGTACTTC
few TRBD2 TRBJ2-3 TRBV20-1 CSARLAGFRTQYF TGCAGTGCTAGGCTAGCGGGGTTTCGTACGCAGTATTTT
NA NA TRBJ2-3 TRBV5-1 CASSPYPPDTQYF TGCGCCAGCAGCCCCTACCCTCCAGATACGCAGTATTTT
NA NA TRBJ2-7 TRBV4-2 CASGQAPGSRYEQYF TGTGCCAGCGGCCAAGCCCCGGGCAGTCGGTACGAGCAGTACTTC
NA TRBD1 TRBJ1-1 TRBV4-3 CASSQLPRQGVTEAFF TGCGCCAGCAGCCAACTACCGCGACAGGGAGTTACTGAAGCTTTCTTT
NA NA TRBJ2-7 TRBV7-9 CASSLVGGNEQYF TGTGCCAGCAGCTTAGTCGGGGGAAACGAGCAGTACTTC
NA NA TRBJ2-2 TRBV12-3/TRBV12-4 CASRVFGELFF TGTGCCAGCAGGGTTTTCGGGGAGCTGTTTTTT
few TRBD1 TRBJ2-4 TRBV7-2 CASSDRGNIQYF TGTGCCAGCAGCGACAGGGGAAACATTCAGTACTTC
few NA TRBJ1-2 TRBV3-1 CASSRRGLNYGYTF TGTGCCAGCAGCCGGCGCGGACTGAACTATGGCTACACCTTC
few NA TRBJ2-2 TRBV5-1 CASSYATGELFF TGCGCCAGCAGCTACGCAACCGGGGAGCTGTTTTTT
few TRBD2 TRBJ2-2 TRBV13 CASSFGLAGARSTGELFF TGTGCCAGCAGCTTTGGGTTAGCGGGGGCGCGAAGCACCGGGGAGCTGTTTTTT
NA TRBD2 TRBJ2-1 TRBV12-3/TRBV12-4 CASRHLAGGPYLNEQFF TGTGCCAGCAGACATCTAGCGGGGGGGCCGTATTTAAATGAGCAGTTCTTC
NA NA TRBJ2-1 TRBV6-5 CASSYDLSSYNEQFF TGTGCCAGCAGTTACGACTTGAGCTCCTACAATGAGCAGTTCTTC
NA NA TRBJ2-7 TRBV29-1 CSAKDGYEQYF TGCAGCGCGAAAGACGGCTACGAGCAGTACTTC